This TCR beta chain appears in the sequencing data of a study of blood T cell repertoires in COVID-19. The wider study: Both acute and convalescent COVID-19 samples were obtained from the United States, Italy and Spain. T cells, B-cell-depleted T cells, or PBMCs supplied cDNA or gDNA.

The CDR3 is made up of 13 amino acids. V gave up 3 bases and J gave up 1 base, with 6 bases separating them. CDR1 is DFQATT and CDR2 is SNEGSKA in the germline V gene (reference sequence). Methods used by the authors: Amplification from reference gene primers served as the basis for estimated nucleated cell counts. The repertoire was sequenced with immunoSEQ multiplex PCR; TCRdb's copy has only in-frame clones and lacks some. Clonal size and the V and J genes are those of that table, whereas D and trimming came from the DNA. The sample contains some 140,000 clones, around 88% of which appear only once.

The sample comprised peripheral blood. The chain has TRBV20-1 and TRBJ1-4; the D gene is possibly TRBD1 (5 bases). The clonotype was recovered from a man aged 45-60 years with active or convalescent COVID-19. Written as DNA, the CDR3 is TGCAGTGCTAGTCAGGGAACTAATGAAAAACTGTTTTTT. Its protein is CSASQGTNEKLFF.